These 11 T cell receptor beta chains came from one sample sequenced in a study of T cell responses to AZD1222 COVID-19 vaccine. Method: immunoSEQ multiplex PCR; TCRdb's copy keeps in-frame clones and lacks some. Found here are tens of thousands of clones, about 91% of them singletons; the top ten hold 25%. Sample: peripheral blood, taken 28 days after the second AZD1222 dose. The receptors were gathered from an adult who received the AZD1222 COVID-19 vaccine.

V and J are TRBV6-5 and TRBJ1-3; TRBD1 is a possible D gene (5 bases). The V end was cut by 0 bases, the J end by 2 bases, with 11 bases between. The CDR3 covers 16 residues. Germline V gives CDR1 MNHEY, CDR2 SVGAGI. CDR3 region: CASSYSRAGPGNTIYF. CDR3 bases: TGTGCCAGCAGTTACTCCCGGGCAGGGCCTGGAAACACCATATATTTT.

This clone was seen a handful of times. V and J are TRBV5-1 and TRBJ2-2; D not resolved. Trimming took 0 bases from V and 6 from J, leaving 9 bases between them. Germline-derived CDR1 and CDR2 are SGHRS and YFSETQ. This CDR3 comprises 14 residues. The CDR3: CASSLGVLAGELFF. DNA of the CDR3: TGCGCCAGCAGCTTGGGGGTATTGGCCGGGGAGCTGTTTTTT.

This sequence joins TRBV28 and TRBJ2-7; perhaps TRBD1 as D (7 bases). CDR3 size: 14 residues. Trimming took 6 bases from V and 2 from J, leaving 14 bases between them. Germline V CDR1 and CDR2: MDHEN, SYDVKM. The CDR3 nucleotides are TGTGCCAGCAGCCCAGGGGGGATTCCCTACGAGCAGTACTTC. This encodes CASSPGGIPYEQYF.

This clone has only one observation. This chain links TRBV27 with TRBJ2-7; D might be TRBD1 (6 bases). The CDR3 covers 13 residues. Per germline, CDR1 MNHEY and CDR2 SMNVEV (reference sequence). The ends were cut back, 6 bases at V and 6 bases at J, with 15 bases in the middle. Here the CDR3 reads CASSRLQGTEQYF. Written as DNA, the CDR3 is TGTGCCAGCAGCAGACTACAGGGTACCGAGCAGTACTTC.

This clone was observed a single time. One end of the junction fails to match germline, which may point to a read error. This rearrangement joins TRBV7-7 to TRBJ2-2, with a weak D call TRBD2 (6 bases). Germline lookup yields CDR1 SSHAT and CDR2 FNYEAQ (reference sequence). The CDR3 contains 14 residues. This chain's CDR3 is CASSSQGGTGELFF. DNA of the CDR3: TGTGCTAGCAGCTCGCAGGGAGGCACCGGGGAGCTGTTTTTT.

J is TRBJ2-2 and V is TRBV30; D gene ambiguous. Trimming removed 2 bases at V and 4 bases at J, with 11 bases between. Germline values: CDR1 GTSNPN, CDR2 SVGIG (reference sequence). The CDR3 runs 14 residues. DNA for the CDR3: TGTGCCTGGAGTTTCTCAGGTTTCACCGGGGAGCTGTTTTTT. Translation: CAWSFSGFTGELFF.

The chain combines TRBV19 with TRBJ2-6; TRBD1 matches at 10 bases. CDR3 length: 14 amino acids. Germline CDR1 reads LNHDA; CDR2 reads SQIVND (reference sequence). Losses at the gene ends were 8 bases for V and 2 bases for J; bases not matched to a gene: 0. CDR3 bases: TGTGCCAGTGGGACAGGGGCTGGGGCCAACGTCCTGACTTTC. Translation gives CASGTGAGANVLTF. Supplemented by reference TRBV19 and TRBJ2-6, the full variable domain reads DGGITQSPKYLFRKEGQNVTLSCEQNLNHDAMYWYRQDPGQGLRLIYYSQIVNDFQKGDIAEGYSVSREKKESFPLTVTSAQKNPTAFYLCASGTGAGANVLTFGAGSRLTVL.

The CDR3 bases are TGTGCCAGCAGTCGACCGGGACTACCAATGTTCTTC. Translating gives CASSRPGLPMFF. V usage is TRBV6-2 or TRBV6-3 and J usage is TRBJ2-1; 7 bases agree with TRBD2. Germline CDR1 and CDR2: MNHEY and SVGEGT. This CDR3 spans 12 amino acids. V lost 5 bases to trimming and J lost 15 bases; unmatched junction nucleotides: 10.

The chain carries TRBV2 and TRBJ2-5; 7 nucleotides align to TRBD2. In germline, CDR1 is SNHLY, CDR2 FYNNEI. The V and J ends lost 6 bases and 2 bases, in that order; junction bases with no gene match: 6. The CDR3 spans 14 residues. The CDR3 spells CASSLLALQETQYF. The CDR3 DNA follows: TGTGCCAGCAGCTTACTAGCGTTGCAAGAGACCCAGTACTTC. Full variable domain (rest looked up from reference TRBV2 and TRBJ2-5): EPEVTQTPSHQVTQMGQEVILRCVPISNHLYFYWYRQILGQKVEFLVSFYNNEISEKSEIFDDQFSVERPDGSNFTLKIRSTKLEDSAMYFCASSLLALQETQYFGPGTRLLVL.

The CDR3 loop is CASSKEGVTGGENTEAFF. CDR3 nucleotide sequence: TGTGCCAGCAGCAAAGAAGGGGTGACAGGCGGGGAGAACACTGAAGCTTTCTTT. The chain combines TRBV21-1 with TRBJ1-1. TRBV21-1 is recorded as a pseudogene. The CDR3 length is 18 residues.

This clone was seen once. V is TRBV18 and J is TRBJ1-1; perhaps TRBD1 as D (6 bases). The CDR3 loop spans 16 amino acids. The V and J ends lost 2 bases and 5 bases respectively, with 18 bases between them. CDR1 is KGHSH and CDR2 is LQKENI in the germline V gene. CDR3 in amino acids: CASSPYTGGLVTEAFF. In DNA form, the CDR3 reads TGTGCCAGCTCACCATACACGGGGGGGCTCGTTACTGAAGCTTTCTTT. Full variable domain (remainder filled in from reference TRBV18 and TRBJ1-1): NAGVMQNPRHLVRRRGQEARLRCSPMKGHSHVYWYRQLPEEGLKFMVYLQKENIIDESGMPKERFSAEFPKEGPSILRIQQVVRGDSAAYFCASSPYTGGLVTEAFFGQGTRLTVV.